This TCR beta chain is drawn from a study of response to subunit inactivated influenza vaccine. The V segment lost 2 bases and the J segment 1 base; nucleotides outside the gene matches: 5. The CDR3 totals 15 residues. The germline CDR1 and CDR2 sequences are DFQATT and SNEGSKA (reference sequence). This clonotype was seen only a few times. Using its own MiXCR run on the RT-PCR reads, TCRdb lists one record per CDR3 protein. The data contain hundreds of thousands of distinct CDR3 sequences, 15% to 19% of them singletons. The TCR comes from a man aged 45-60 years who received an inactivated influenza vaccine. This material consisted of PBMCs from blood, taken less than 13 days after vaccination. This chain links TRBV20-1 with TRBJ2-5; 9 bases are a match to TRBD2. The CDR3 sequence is CSARYVGLAQETQYF. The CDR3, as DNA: TGCAGTGCTAGATATGTGGGACTAGCCCAAGAGACCCAGTACTTC.